Listed here are 20 T cell receptor beta chains from one sample, sequenced in a study of CD8 T cells in Susac syndrome. Random hexamers served to reverse transcribe roughly 0.45 to 1 ug RNA. TCRdb itself ran the immunoSEQ multiplex PCR reads through MiXCR, one entry per CDR3 protein. The sample holds around 200,000 distinct CDR3 sequences, roughly 94% seen once. Sequencing input: CD4+ T cells from PBMCs. The receptors originated from a human donor with multiple sclerosis.

The chain uses TRBV10-3 and TRBJ2-7; 8 bases fit TRBD2. Germline-derived CDR1 and CDR2 are ENHRY and SYGVKD. The CDR3 totals 11 residues. J was trimmed by 6 bases and V by 6 bases; bases with no gene match: 1. CDR3: CAIRAGGEQYV. Here the CDR3 DNA reads TGTGCCATCAGGGCGGGGGGCGAGCAGTACGTC.

The V and J genes are TRBV7-9 and TRBJ1-5; D is unclear. Germline V gene lookup returns CDR1 SEHNR and CDR2 FQNEAQ (reference sequence). The CDR3 extends over 12 amino acids. The V end lost 1 base, the J end lost 7 bases, and 5 bases lay between the germline ends. The CDR3 region has the DNA TGTGCCAGCAGCTTAGAGTCCCAGCCCCAGCATTTT. This encodes CASSLESQPQHF. Filled out from reference TRBV7-9 and TRBJ1-5, the complete variable domain reads DTGVSQNPRHKITKRGQNVTFRCDPISEHNRLYWYRQTLGQGPEFLTYFQNEAQLEKSRLLSDRFSAERPKGSFSTLEIQRTEQGDSAMYLCASSLESQPQHFGDGTRLSIL.

The rearrangement links TRBV12-3 or TRBV12-4 to TRBJ1-6; 7 positions match TRBD1. Trimming at V came to 3 bases and at J to 7 bases, leaving 6 bases not matched to a gene. The CDR3 has 15 residues. As DNA, the CDR3 is TGTGCCAGCAGTTTCGGCGGACAGGCGAATTCACCCCTCCACTTT. Protein sequence: CASSFGGQANSPLHF.

The chain joins TRBV3-1 to TRBJ2-2; TRBD1 agrees at 7 bases. V dropped 1 base and J dropped 0; count of bases not matched to a gene: 11. This CDR3 has 19 residues. The germline V gene has CDR1 LGHDT and CDR2 YNNKEL (reference sequence). CDR3 nucleotide sequence: TGTGCCAGCAGCCAAGTCCGGGGTAGGGGGACAGCGAACACCGGGGAGCTGTTTTTT. Amino acid sequence: CASSQVRGRGTANTGELFF.

Comments on this clonotype: Its ends do not fully match the called genes, so a read error is possible. The chain is built from TRBV23-1 and TRBJ1-1; the D is unclear. TRBV23-1 is treated as an ORF (open reading frame) with a function not yet certain. This CDR3 has 16 amino acids. CDR3 sequence: CASSHSHNGISTGAFF. The CDR3 bases are TGCGCCAGCAGTCACTCTCACAACGGGATCAGTACTGGAGCTTTCTTT.

CDR3 residues: CASRHLQETQYF. CDR3 DNA: TGTGCCAGCCGACATCTACAAGAGACCCAGTACTTC. The J gene is TRBJ2-5, the V gene TRBV27; D not resolved. Germline V gives CDR1 MNHEY, CDR2 SMNVEV (reference sequence). The CDR3 is 12 amino acids. Trimming removed 8 bases from V and 2 bases from J, with 9 bases in between.

The genes are TRBV24-1 and TRBJ2-2; 7 bases agree with TRBD1. V dropped 9 bases and J dropped 7; count of bases not matched to a gene: 10. The germline V gene encodes CDR1 KGHDR and CDR2 SFDVKD. This CDR3 comprises 14 residues. CDR3 loop: CATRDSGLHGELFF. DNA for the CDR3: TGTGCCACCCGGGACAGCGGACTCCACGGGGAGCTGTTTTTT.

The rearrangement links TRBV5-1 to TRBJ1-6; D is unclear. The V gene's germline CDR1 is SGHRS and CDR2 YFSETQ. Trimming took off 2 bases at V and 0 bases at J, with 12 bases between the two ends. The CDR3 loop spans 17 amino acids. CDR3 sequence: CASSFSPESSYNSPLHF. Here the CDR3 DNA reads TGCGCCAGCAGCTTCTCACCTGAGAGCTCCTATAATTCACCCCTCCACTTT.

The V gene is TRBV29-1, the J gene TRBJ2-5; 12 positions agree with TRBD1. CDR3 size: 15 residues. Germline CDR1 is SQVTM and CDR2 is ANQGSEA. J lost 4 bases, V lost 0 bases, and 3 bases had no gene match. The CDR3 DNA follows: TGCAGCGTTGAAGATCTGGGACAGGGGGCAGAGACCCAGTACTTC. Translated, it gives CSVEDLGQGAETQYF.

The genes are TRBV5-1 and TRBJ2-1; 8 bases fit TRBD2. The length of the CDR3 is 16 residues. CDR1 SGHRS and CDR2 YFSETQ come from the germline V gene. The V segment lost 4 bases and the J segment 5 bases; nucleotides outside the gene matches: 11. In DNA, the CDR3 is TGCGCCAGCAGCATTCCTCGGGGGGGCGTCGACAATGAGCAGTTCTTC. Translation gives CASSIPRGGVDNEQFF.

V and J are TRBV11-2 and TRBJ2-1, with 8 bases lining up with TRBD1. The V gene's germline CDR1 is SGHAT and CDR2 FQNNGV. This CDR3 is built from 14 residues. V lost 3 bases, J lost 3 bases, and 1 base stayed unmatched. The CDR3 region is CASSFGTGYNEQFF. DNA for the CDR3: TGTGCCAGCAGCTTTGGGACAGGCTACAATGAGCAGTTCTTC.

The chain combines TRBV3-1 with TRBJ1-6; TRBD1 matches 11 bases. Unmatched junction bases numbered 4, after V lost 0 bases and J lost 9 bases. Germline V lookup: CDR1 LGHDT, CDR2 YNNKEL (reference sequence). CDR3 length equals 16 residues. The CDR3 coding sequence is TGTGCCAGCAGCCAAGATTGGACAGGGGGCTCTTCACCCCTCCACTTT. Translated, it gives CASSQDWTGGSSPLHF.

The chain links TRBV12-3 or TRBV12-4 to TRBJ1-6; unclear D gene. This CDR3 has 16 residues. V lost 5 bases, J lost 10 bases, and 21 bases lay in between. CDR3 nucleotides: TGTGCCAGCAGTACGGAGATACCGGAACTAGGGTCACCCCTCCACTTT. Translation: CASSTEIPELGSPLHF.

The V and J genes are TRBV7-2 and TRBJ2-1; D may be TRBD2 (7 bases). CDR1 is SGHTA, CDR2 FQGNSA, per germline. Between the trimmed V and J ends, which lost 4 bases and 2 bases, there was a span of 12 bases. The CDR3 runs 15 residues. In DNA, the CDR3 is TGTGCCAGCAGCTCCGGAGGGGGGGCCTACAATGAGCAGTTCTTC. This translates into CASSSGGGAYNEQFF.

V usage is TRBV6-5 and J usage is TRBJ2-1; TRBD2 aligns across 10 bases. This CDR3 has 15 residues. The V gene end was trimmed by 5 bases and the J gene end by 7 bases; junction bases not matched to a gene: 8. The germline V gene has CDR1 MNHEY and CDR2 SVGAGI. CDR3 sequence: CASSRSGGVGNEQFF. The DNA for the CDR3 is TGTGCCAGCAGTAGGAGCGGGGGGGTGGGGAATGAGCAGTTCTTC.

The chain couples TRBV7-9 to TRBJ1-1, with TRBD1 identical over 7 bases. Germline trimming cut 5 bases from V and 0 bases from J; bases unmatched to any gene: 3. This CDR3 spans 14 amino acids. Germline CDR1 SEHNR, CDR2 FQNEAQ (reference sequence). The CDR3 sequence is CASSQQGLNTEAFF. The CDR3 DNA sequence: TGTGCCAGCAGCCAACAGGGGCTGAACACTGAAGCTTTCTTT.

The chain combines TRBV20-1 with TRBJ2-3, with a tentative D call TRBD1 (5 bases). With 6 bases removed from V and 6 bases from J, the gap between germline ends came to 13 bases. The V gene's germline CDR1 is DFQATT and CDR2 SNEGSKA (reference sequence). This CDR3 has 12 amino acids. The CDR3 sequence: CSARVRGDTQYF. CDR3 DNA: TGCAGTGCCAGGGTTAGGGGCGATACGCAGTATTTT.

The J gene is TRBJ1-1, the V gene TRBV5-4; possible D gene TRBD1, 6 bases. The V gene lost 3 bases and the J gene lost 0 bases, with 12 bases spanning the gap. This CDR3 comprises 15 residues. The V gene's germline CDR1 is SGHNT and CDR2 YYREEE (reference sequence). CDR3 sequence: CASSSPTGLNTEAFF. In DNA form, the CDR3 reads TGTGCCAGCAGCTCTCCGACAGGTCTGAACACTGAAGCTTTCTTT.

CDR3 in DNA: TGTGCCAGCATTCGGGAACAGGCCAACTATGGCTACACCTTC. The encoded protein is CASIREQANYGYTF. V usage is TRBV28 and J usage is TRBJ1-2, with a tentative D call TRBD1 (5 bases). Trimming removed 7 bases at V and 2 bases at J, with 14 bases between. Germline CDR1 is MDHEN and CDR2 is SYDVKM. The CDR3 totals 14 residues.

The chain has TRBV6-2 or TRBV6-3 and TRBJ2-1, with a possible D match to TRBD1 (5 bases). Trimming shortened V by 6 bases and J by 5 bases, and 17 bases separated the two germline ends. This CDR3 region has 15 residues. Germline lookup yields CDR1 MNHEY and CDR2 SVGEGT. This CDR3 reads CASSPTRGWDNEQFF. The CDR3 DNA follows: TGTGCCAGCAGCCCCACAAGGGGATGGGACAATGAGCAGTTCTTC.